Listed below are T cell receptor beta chains from one sample, sequenced in a study of T cell responses to AZD1222 COVID-19 vaccine. Using immunoSEQ multiplex PCR, the repertoire was profiled, and TCRdb retains in-frame clones only, with some absent. The sample lists over 150,000 clones; around 90% were seen once. The starting material was peripheral blood, obtained on day 0 of AZD1222 vaccination. The receptor source for this set is an adult in good health. Each CDR3 is given with its conserved first and last residue. Each record gives: CDR3 protein, CDR3 DNA, D gene, V gene, clone size, J gene. D genes are given only for firm matches. Size is omitted from some rows. Given values are once, few, many or a class for expanded clones.

cdr3_aa: CASSSPDRGSYEQYF; cdr3_nt: TGTGCCAGCAGCTCGCCGGACAGGGGGTCCTACGAGCAGTACTTC; d_call: TRBD1; v_call: TRBV4-2; clone_size: few; j_call: TRBJ2-7
cdr3_aa: CASSFWGRTNTGELFF; cdr3_nt: TGTGCCAGCAGCTTCTGGGGGAGGACGAACACCGGGGAGCTGTTTTTT; d_call: NA; v_call: TRBV5-6; clone_size: NA; j_call: TRBJ2-2
cdr3_aa: CASSPGTGRETQYF; cdr3_nt: TGCGCCAGCAGCCCCGGGACAGGGCGGGAGACCCAGTACTTC; d_call: TRBD1; v_call: TRBV5-1; clone_size: NA; j_call: TRBJ2-5
cdr3_aa: CASSYPGSGEKLFF; cdr3_nt: TGTGCCAGCAGTTACCCAGGATCGGGTGAAAAACTGTTTTTT; d_call: NA; v_call: TRBV6-5; clone_size: NA; j_call: TRBJ1-4
cdr3_aa: CASSPDPSTEAFF; cdr3_nt: TGTGCCAGCAGCCCTGATCCGAGCACTGAAGCTTTCTTT; d_call: NA; v_call: TRBV5-4; clone_size: NA; j_call: TRBJ1-1
cdr3_aa: CASSEPNYGYTF; cdr3_nt: TGTGCCAGCAGTGAGCCCAACTATGGCTACACCTTC; d_call: NA; v_call: TRBV6-1; clone_size: NA; j_call: TRBJ1-2
cdr3_aa: CATSPPGLQILNYGYTF; cdr3_nt: TGTGCCACCAGCCCACCGGGGTTACAGATCCTTAACTATGGCTACACCTTC; d_call: NA; v_call: TRBV15; clone_size: once; j_call: TRBJ1-2
cdr3_aa: CASSGGYSNQPQHF; cdr3_nt: TGTGCCAGCTCAGGGGGTTATAGCAATCAGCCCCAGCATTTT; d_call: TRBD1; v_call: TRBV27; clone_size: NA; j_call: TRBJ1-5
cdr3_aa: CASSRGAGQPQHF; cdr3_nt: TGTGCCAGCAGCCGAGGGGCGGGTCAGCCCCAGCATTTT; d_call: NA; v_call: TRBV28; clone_size: NA; j_call: TRBJ1-5
cdr3_aa: CASSLAGGYPYEQYF; cdr3_nt: TGTGCCAGCAGCTTAGCGGGAGGCTACCCCTACGAGCAGTACTTC; d_call: NA; v_call: TRBV7-6; clone_size: NA; j_call: TRBJ2-7
cdr3_aa: CASSPSSGASTDTQYF; cdr3_nt: TGTGCCAGCAGCCCTTCTAGCGGGGCAAGCACAGATACGCAGTATTTT; d_call: TRBD2; v_call: TRBV3-1/TRBV3-2; clone_size: NA; j_call: TRBJ2-3
cdr3_aa: CAISDGSNTEAFF; cdr3_nt: TGTGCCATCAGTGACGGCAGTAACACTGAAGCTTTCTTT; d_call: NA; v_call: TRBV10-3; clone_size: NA; j_call: TRBJ1-1
cdr3_aa: CASSVGTDGQWNTIYF; cdr3_nt: TGTGCCAGCAGCGTAGGGACAGACGGACAGTGGAACACCATATATTTT; d_call: NA; v_call: TRBV9; clone_size: NA; j_call: TRBJ1-3
cdr3_aa: CASSSRTGVVETQYF; cdr3_nt: TGTGCCAGTAGTAGCCGGACAGGGGTCGTAGAGACCCAGTACTTC; d_call: TRBD1; v_call: TRBV19; clone_size: NA; j_call: TRBJ2-5
cdr3_aa: CASSPGLDQETQYF; cdr3_nt: TGCGCCAGCAGCCCCGGACTAGACCAAGAGACCCAGTACTTC; d_call: TRBD2; v_call: TRBV4-1; clone_size: once; j_call: TRBJ2-5
cdr3_aa: CASSWGRATNEKLFF; cdr3_nt: TGTGCCAGCAGTTGGGGCCGAGCAACTAATGAAAAACTGTTTTTT; d_call: NA; v_call: TRBV5-5; clone_size: few; j_call: TRBJ1-4
cdr3_aa: CASSSSFANTGELFF; cdr3_nt: TGTGCCAGTAGTTCCAGCTTCGCGAACACCGGGGAGCTGTTTTTT; d_call: NA; v_call: TRBV19; clone_size: few; j_call: TRBJ2-2
cdr3_aa: CASSPTGSGEQYF; cdr3_nt: TGTGCCAGCAGCCCAACAGGGTCAGGAGAGCAGTACTTC; d_call: NA; v_call: TRBV7-9; clone_size: NA; j_call: TRBJ2-7
cdr3_aa: CASTRDGETQYF; cdr3_nt: TGTGCCAGCACCAGGGACGGCGAGACCCAGTACTTC; d_call: NA; v_call: TRBV2; clone_size: NA; j_call: TRBJ2-5
cdr3_aa: CASHEGAANYGYTF; cdr3_nt: TGTGCCAGCCACGAGGGGGCGGCTAACTATGGCTACACCTTC; d_call: TRBD1; v_call: TRBV6-9; clone_size: NA; j_call: TRBJ1-2
cdr3_aa: CASSVDGPRGETQYF; cdr3_nt: TGTGCCAGCAGCGTAGACGGACCTAGGGGGGAGACCCAGTACTTC; d_call: NA; v_call: TRBV9; clone_size: once; j_call: TRBJ2-5
cdr3_aa: CASSLAGEGKYEQYF; cdr3_nt: TGTGCCAGCAGCTTAGCGGGGGAGGGGAAATACGAGCAGTACTTC; d_call: TRBD2; v_call: TRBV7-2; clone_size: NA; j_call: TRBJ2-7
cdr3_aa: CASSSPPSGDKDPNEQFF; cdr3_nt: TGTGCCAGCAGCTCTCCTCCCTCTGGGGACAAGGATCCTAATGAGCAGTTCTTC; d_call: NA; v_call: TRBV7-2; clone_size: NA; j_call: TRBJ2-1
cdr3_aa: CASSYGTGGPYEQYF; cdr3_nt: TGTGCCAGCAGCTACGGGACAGGGGGGCCCTACGAGCAGTACTTC; d_call: TRBD1; v_call: TRBV11-1; clone_size: NA; j_call: TRBJ2-7
cdr3_aa: CASSGLGGTEAFF; cdr3_nt: TGTGCCAGCAGTGGACTGGGAGGCACTGAAGCTTTCTTT; d_call: NA; v_call: TRBV28; clone_size: NA; j_call: TRBJ1-1
cdr3_aa: CASSPTGGAKNIQYF; cdr3_nt: TGTGCCAGCTCCCCGACAGGGGGGGCCAAAAACATTCAGTACTTC; d_call: TRBD1; v_call: TRBV18; clone_size: NA; j_call: TRBJ2-4
cdr3_aa: CASRWGLNTEAFF; cdr3_nt: TGCGCCAGCAGATGGGGGTTGAACACTGAAGCTTTCTTT; d_call: NA; v_call: TRBV10-1; clone_size: NA; j_call: TRBJ1-1
cdr3_aa: CASSQTGDSNQPQHF; cdr3_nt: TGTGCCAGCAGCCAGACAGGGGACAGCAATCAGCCCCAGCATTTT; d_call: TRBD1; v_call: TRBV11-2; clone_size: NA; j_call: TRBJ1-5
cdr3_aa: CASSLGVWETQYF; cdr3_nt: TGTGCCAGCAGTTTGGGCGTTTGGGAGACCCAGTACTTC; d_call: NA; v_call: TRBV12-3/TRBV12-4; clone_size: NA; j_call: TRBJ2-5
cdr3_aa: CASTLTVGYGYTF; cdr3_nt: TGTGCCAGCACCCTCACGGTGGGCTATGGCTACACCTTC; d_call: NA; v_call: TRBV7-2; clone_size: few; j_call: TRBJ1-2
cdr3_aa: CASSPLDIRFSSHEQYF; cdr3_nt: TGTGCCAGCAGTCCCCTCGACATTAGGTTTAGCTCCCACGAGCAGTACTTC; d_call: NA; v_call: TRBV28; clone_size: once; j_call: TRBJ2-7
cdr3_aa: CASRGDNSYEQYF; cdr3_nt: TGTGCCAGCAGAGGGGACAACTCCTACGAGCAGTACTTC; d_call: NA; v_call: TRBV2; clone_size: few; j_call: TRBJ2-7
cdr3_aa: CAISGQASYEQYF; cdr3_nt: TGTGCCATCAGCGGACAGGCATCCTACGAGCAGTACTTC; d_call: TRBD1; v_call: TRBV10-3; clone_size: few; j_call: TRBJ2-7
cdr3_aa: CSVVGQQLLSGYTF; cdr3_nt: TGCAGCGTTGTGGGTCAGCAATTGCTATCCGGCTACACCTTC; d_call: NA; v_call: TRBV29-1; clone_size: NA; j_call: TRBJ1-2
cdr3_aa: CASFRFANTGELFF; cdr3_nt: TGTGCCTCTTTTCGGTTCGCGAACACCGGGGAGCTGTTTTTT; d_call: NA; v_call: TRBV30; clone_size: NA; j_call: TRBJ2-2
cdr3_aa: CASSSPTRQPMNTEAFF; cdr3_nt: TGTGCCAGCAGCTCACCTACTCGACAGCCCATGAACACTGAAGCTTTCTTT; d_call: NA; v_call: TRBV7-8; clone_size: NA; j_call: TRBJ1-1
cdr3_aa: CASSIPGPGANVLTF; cdr3_nt: TGTGCCAGTAGTATACCCGGACCGGGGGCCAACGTCCTGACTTTC; d_call: NA; v_call: TRBV19; clone_size: once; j_call: TRBJ2-6
cdr3_aa: CASSFTGYGYTF; cdr3_nt: TGTGCCAGCAGTTTCACAGGGTATGGCTACACCTTC; d_call: NA; v_call: TRBV27; clone_size: NA; j_call: TRBJ1-2
cdr3_aa: CASSIFEGGGRSEIAFF; cdr3_nt: TGTGCCAGTAGTATCTTTGAGGGAGGGGGCCGGTCCGAGATCGCTTTCTTT; d_call: TRBD1; v_call: TRBV19; clone_size: NA; j_call: TRBJ1-1
cdr3_aa: CASTADRDPNTGELFF; cdr3_nt: TGTGCCAGCACCGCCGACAGGGACCCCAACACCGGGGAGCTGTTTTTT; d_call: TRBD1; v_call: TRBV9; clone_size: NA; j_call: TRBJ2-2
cdr3_aa: CASSPGGQMNTEAFF; cdr3_nt: TGTGCCAGCTCACCCGGCGGCCAGATGAACACTGAAGCTTTCTTT; d_call: NA; v_call: TRBV18; clone_size: NA; j_call: TRBJ1-1
cdr3_aa: CASSLEDRANSPLHF; cdr3_nt: TGTGCCAGCAGCTTAGAGGACAGGGCGAATTCACCCCTCCACTTT; d_call: TRBD1; v_call: TRBV11-2; clone_size: NA; j_call: TRBJ1-6
cdr3_aa: CASRFQYKGATDTQYF; cdr3_nt: TGTGCCAGTAGATTTCAATACAAGGGGGCTACAGATACGCAGTATTTT; d_call: TRBD1; v_call: TRBV19; clone_size: NA; j_call: TRBJ2-3
cdr3_aa: CASSSLDSYGYTF; cdr3_nt: TGTGCCAGCAGCTCGTTGGACAGCTATGGCTACACCTTC; d_call: NA; v_call: TRBV13; clone_size: NA; j_call: TRBJ1-2
cdr3_aa: CASTTRRGAGDEQFF; cdr3_nt: TGTGCCAGTACCACCAGAAGGGGCGCAGGGGATGAGCAGTTCTTC; d_call: NA; v_call: TRBV19; clone_size: NA; j_call: TRBJ2-1
cdr3_aa: CASSPTQGRNQPQHF; cdr3_nt: TGTGCCAGCTCACCGACTCAGGGACGCAATCAGCCCCAGCATTTT; d_call: NA; v_call: TRBV18; clone_size: NA; j_call: TRBJ1-5
cdr3_aa: CAWSPGFARAHYERTIYF; cdr3_nt: TGTGCCTGGAGCCCTGGATTCGCGCGGGCACATTACGAACGGACCATATATTTT; d_call: NA; v_call: TRBV30; clone_size: NA; j_call: TRBJ1-3
cdr3_aa: CASSLGRQGTGNSPLHF; cdr3_nt: TGTGCCAGCAGCTTAGGTAGACAGGGCACAGGTAATTCACCCCTCCACTTT; d_call: TRBD1; v_call: TRBV7-2; clone_size: once; j_call: TRBJ1-6
cdr3_aa: CASRRRGLGNQPQHF; cdr3_nt: TGTGCCAGCAGAAGGAGGGGGCTTGGGAATCAGCCCCAGCATTTT; d_call: TRBD1; v_call: TRBV6-5; clone_size: NA; j_call: TRBJ1-5
cdr3_aa: CASSSTGGGNQPQHF; cdr3_nt: TGCGCCAGCAGCTCGACAGGGGGAGGCAATCAGCCCCAGCATTTT; d_call: TRBD1; v_call: TRBV5-1; clone_size: NA; j_call: TRBJ1-5
cdr3_aa: CASSQNLPPSGETQYF; cdr3_nt: TGTGCCAGCAGCCAAAACCTCCCGCCTAGCGGAGAGACCCAGTACTTC; d_call: TRBD2; v_call: TRBV4-2; clone_size: NA; j_call: TRBJ2-5
cdr3_aa: CSVEGGQGSTNEKLFF; cdr3_nt: TGCAGCGTTGAAGGTGGGCAGGGTTCAACTAATGAAAAACTGTTTTTT; d_call: NA; v_call: TRBV29-1; clone_size: NA; j_call: TRBJ1-4
cdr3_aa: CASSEFTVQYEQYF; cdr3_nt: TGCGCCAGCAGTGAGTTCACCGTTCAATACGAGCAGTACTTC; d_call: NA; v_call: TRBV10-2; clone_size: NA; j_call: TRBJ2-7
cdr3_aa: CASSYGTGELFF; cdr3_nt: TGCGCCAGCAGCTACGGGACCGGGGAGCTGTTTTTT; d_call: NA; v_call: TRBV5-1; clone_size: NA; j_call: TRBJ2-2
cdr3_aa: CASSLSPAGAGYNEQFF; cdr3_nt: TGTGCCAGCAGTCTATCTCCAGCGGGAGCCGGCTACAATGAGCAGTTCTTC; d_call: TRBD2; v_call: TRBV27; clone_size: NA; j_call: TRBJ2-1
cdr3_aa: CASSFGRRNEQFF; cdr3_nt: TGTGCCAGCAGTTTCGGGAGGCGCAATGAGCAGTTCTTC; d_call: TRBD2; v_call: TRBV5-6; clone_size: NA; j_call: TRBJ2-1
cdr3_aa: CSVATSGGVTDTQYF; cdr3_nt: TGCAGCGTTGCGACTAGCGGGGGGGTCACAGATACGCAGTATTTT; d_call: TRBD2; v_call: TRBV29-1; clone_size: few; j_call: TRBJ2-3
cdr3_aa: CASSRGNQPQHF; cdr3_nt: TGTGCCAGCAGCCGCGGGAATCAGCCCCAGCATTTT; d_call: NA; v_call: TRBV7-3; clone_size: NA; j_call: TRBJ1-5